This is a list of T cell receptor beta chains from one sample in a study of blood T cell repertoires in COVID-19. TCRdb's copy holds only in-frame clones and misses some; the assay was immunoSEQ multiplex PCR. This sample has roughly 300,000 clones; almost 85% occur once, and the top ten carry 6% to 9%. Sequencing was done on a sample of peripheral blood. These receptors all stem from a human donor in a cohort sampled during active COVID-19. The CDR3 runs from the conserved cysteine through the conserved F or W.

J | V | CDR3
TRBJ2-3 | TRBV30 | CAWSVTSTQYF
TRBJ2-2 | TRBV7-8 | CASSLEHRRNTGELFF
TRBJ2-1 | TRBV20-1 | CSASEGGAGSYNEQFF
TRBJ1-1 | TRBV11-3 | CASSFQGDNTEAFF
TRBJ2-5 | TRBV19 | CAKWLWTSGEETQYF
TRBJ1-1 | TRBV24-1 | CATSDFSGQAAFF
TRBJ2-3 | TRBV10-3 | CAISESDRGTDTQYF
TRBJ2-1 | TRBV4-2 | CASSQAAGGAYNEQFF
TRBJ1-1 | TRBV2 | CASSAPGQIGVDTEAFF
TRBJ2-1 | TRBV29-1 | CSVGQSYNEQFF
TRBJ2-7 | TRBV19 | CASSGAVWDSYEQYF
TRBJ1-1 | TRBV7-8 | CASILDPGQVSTEAFF
TRBJ1-2 | TRBV27 | CASSDLSGGLYGYTF
TRBJ1-3 | TRBV7-9 | CASSGRGENTIYF
TRBJ2-5 | TRBV6-5 | CASSYRQVQETQYF
TRBJ2-7 | TRBV5-4 | CASSSRVVHHYEQYF
TRBJ1-2 | TRBV7-9 | CASTVGGHGYTF
TRBJ1-4 | TRBV30 | CAWSTGGINEKLFF
TRBJ2-7 | TRBV5-1 | CASRSQVPYEQYF
TRBJ1-4 | TRBV4-1 | CASSLKNPTGGNEKLFF
TRBJ1-6 | TRBV30 | CACINRDRGYNSPLHF
TRBJ2-1 | TRBV5-4 | CASSLAAWGPYNEQFF
TRBJ2-7 | TRBV4-2 | CASSQEGLAGYEQYF
TRBJ1-3 | TRBV4-1 | CASSQDRGNGNTIYF
TRBJ2-3 | TRBV6-9 | CASTGTGFTTRSTQYF
TRBJ2-2 | TRBV5-1 | CASSLSLASNTGELFF
TRBJ2-5 | TRBV2 | CASSLGQAPETQYF
TRBJ2-7 | TRBV18 | CASSPTPDRPAYEQYF
TRBJ2-1 | TRBV11-3 | CASSLTGTSHNEQFF
TRBJ2-1 | TRBV10-3 | CAISESTGGSFYEQFF
TRBJ1-1 | TRBV5-6 | CASSLGRGQTEAFF
TRBJ2-2 | TRBV2 | CASRGGQGFGELFF
TRBJ2-3 | TRBV7-3 | CASSFAPGGTDTQYF
TRBJ1-2 | TRBV3-1/TRBV3-2 | CASSQDGGTGTSGYTF
TRBJ2-2 | TRBV10-3 | CAISEFGEANTGELFF
TRBJ1-2 | TRBV6-5 | CASSYGSYGYTF
TRBJ2-5 | TRBV30 | CAWGLAGPEGAQYF
TRBJ1-2 | TRBV19 | CASSIGSGYYGYTF
TRBJ1-1 | TRBV9 | CASSVATKAPVGKAFF
TRBJ1-5 | TRBV6-1 | CASSEMGDNQPQHF
TRBJ2-2 | TRBV19 | CASSFERDTGELFF
TRBJ2-7 | TRBV30 | CAWSVPGLGRYEQYF
TRBJ1-4 | TRBV14 | CASSQGKRSSSTNEKLFF
TRBJ2-3 | TRBV30 | CAWSGTGTSHDTQYF
TRBJ2-2 | TRBV7-3 | CASSLRAPNTGELFF
TRBJ2-3 | TRBV7-8 | CASSPRGGLGDTQYF
TRBJ1-1 | TRBV6-5 | CASRIGQNTEAFF
TRBJ1-3 | TRBV11-3 | CASSSSGTGTSGNTIYF
TRBJ1-6 | TRBV5-5 | CASSLDEDNSPLHF
TRBJ2-3 | TRBV9 | CASSVGGVGTDTQYF
TRBJ1-2 | TRBV28 | CASREGTDGGYTF
TRBJ2-1 | TRBV27 | CASSLGGIAEFF
TRBJ2-1 | TRBV2 | CASSGTVNNEQFF
TRBJ2-2 | TRBV27 | CASSLTGTGYWELFF
TRBJ1-1 | TRBV6-5 | CASSYRDSNTEAFF
TRBJ1-1 | TRBV30 | CAWSEGQGNTEAFF
TRBJ1-6 | TRBV6-5 | CASTKDRRQVLSLHF
TRBJ2-1 | TRBV2 | CASNLQGDEQFF
TRBJ2-7 | TRBV11-3 | CASSRGSGYEQYF